The 13 T cell receptor beta chains given below trace back to one sample, sequenced in a study of blood T cell repertoires in COVID-19 (dated by TCRdb to 2020 to 2021). The protocol used for the library was the immunoSEQ multiplex PCR assay. TCRdb carries this immuneACCESS record with in-frame sequences only. Its versions omit some clonotypes, under half of them owing to an unresolved V gene in the studies checked, with the rest unexplained. This sample lists around 260,000 clones; approximately 83% were detected once. Jointly, the top ten make up more than 3.5% of the sample. Sequences were obtained from PBMCs or T cells enriched from blood (not recorded which). These receptors came from a woman between 25 and 40 years old who had recovered from COVID-19.

The chain carries TRBV2 and TRBJ2-2, with 7 nucleotides matching TRBD1. This CDR3 contains 15 residues. The germline CDR1 and CDR2 sequences are SNHLY and FYNNEI. V shed 7 bases, J shed 7 bases, and the junction held 12 bases outside the gene matches. The CDR3 is CASKDRDRSVGELFF. CDR3 DNA: TGTGCCAGCAAAGACAGGGATCGTAGCGTCGGGGAGCTGTTTTTT. The full variable domain, with the rest looked up from reference TRBV2 and TRBJ2-2, is EPEVTQTPSHQVTQMGQEVILRCVPISNHLYFYWYRQILGQKVEFLVSFYNNEISEKSEIFDDQFSVERPDGSNFTLKIRSTKLEDSAMYFCASKDRDRSVGELFFGEGSRLTVL.

This rearrangement joins TRBV7-2 to TRBJ2-1, with a tentative D call TRBD2 (5 bases). Germline V lookup: CDR1 SGHTA, CDR2 FQGNSA. The CDR3 has 17 amino acids. Between the trimmed V and J ends, which lost 2 bases and 2 bases, there was a span of 16 bases. CDR3: CASSLMRRRLTYNEQFF. CDR3 nucleotides: TGTGCCAGCAGCTTAATGCGGCGGAGGCTCACCTACAATGAGCAGTTCTTC.

The V and J genes are TRBV5-1 and TRBJ2-3; the D is unclear. Per the germline V gene, CDR1 is SGHRS and CDR2 is YFSETQ. With 0 bases removed from V and 0 bases from J, the gap between germline ends came to 11 bases. The CDR3 is 16 residues long. CDR3 sequence reads: CASSLAIFASTDTQYF. The CDR3 DNA is TGCGCCAGCAGCTTGGCTATCTTCGCTAGCACAGATACGCAGTATTTT.

CDR3 nucleotide sequence: TGTGCCAGCTCACCAATTCGACAGGGTCCTAACGAGCAGTACTTC. Protein product: CASSPIRQGPNEQYF. The chain uses TRBV18 and TRBJ2-7; 7 bases map to TRBD1. Unmatched junction bases numbered 9, after V lost 2 bases and J lost 5 bases. CDR3 length equals 15 residues. CDR1 is KGHSH and CDR2 is LQKENI in the germline V gene.

This clone showed up just once. The chain joins TRBV29-1 to TRBJ1-4; the D is unclear. CDR1 and CDR2 from the germline V gene are SQVTM and ANQGSEA. CDR3 size: 14 residues. V lost 1 base to trimming and J lost 4 bases, with 10 bases between them. CDR3 loop: CSVEAGLFNEKLFF. The DNA of the CDR3 is TGCAGCGTTGAAGCTGGGCTGTTTAATGAAAAACTGTTTTTT.

The chain carries TRBV12-2 and TRBJ1-2; no check of the table's D call, TRBD1, against the DNA was made. TRBV12-2 is a listed pseudogene. The CDR3 loop spans 17 amino acids. CDR3 residues: CASRLGFIFTGSYGYTF. CDR3 nucleotides: TGTGCAAGTCGGCTGGGGTTTATCTTCACAGGGTCCTATGGCTACACCTTC.

This rearrangement joins TRBV7-3 to TRBJ1-2, with 9 nucleotides matching TRBD1. Trimming at V came to 1 base and at J to 10 bases, leaving 7 bases not matched to a gene. CDR1 and CDR2 (germline): SGHTA, FQGTGA. The CDR3 covers 14 residues. DNA for the CDR3: TGTGCCAGCAGCTTAAGTGGGACAGGGCACGACTACACCTTC. Protein sequence: CASSLSGTGHDYTF.

V and J are TRBV20-1 and TRBJ2-1; 9 bases are a match to TRBD2. CDR3 length: 16 residues. V lost 3 bases to trimming and J lost 8 bases; unmatched junction nucleotides: 14. The V gene's germline CDR1 is DFQATT and CDR2 SNEGSKA (reference sequence). CDR3 protein: CSASHLSGLAPHEQFF. CDR3 DNA sequence: TGCAGTGCTAGTCATCTCTCGGGACTAGCTCCCCATGAGCAGTTCTTC.

The rearrangement uses TRBV27 and TRBJ2-1, with TRBD2 identical over 7 bases. The V segment lost 7 bases and the J segment 5 bases; nucleotides outside the gene matches: 8. Germline values: CDR1 MNHEY, CDR2 SMNVEV (reference sequence). The CDR3 is 14 amino acids. The CDR3 DNA reads as TGTGCCAGCACCCTGGGAGGGCCACACAATGAGCAGTTCTTC. Translated, it gives CASTLGGPHNEQFF.

The chain combines TRBV5-8 with TRBJ2-1; D is perhaps TRBD2 (6 bases). Trimming removed 0 bases from V and 8 bases from J, with 9 bases in between. The V gene's germline CDR1 is SGHTS and CDR2 YDEGEE. CDR3 size: 13 residues. DNA of the CDR3: TGTGCCAGCAGCTTGGCGGGAGTCGATGAGCAGTTCTTC. It specifies CASSLAGVDEQFF.

The chain has TRBV18 and TRBJ1-1, with a weak D call TRBD1 (6 bases). The germline V and J ends were trimmed by 6 bases and 1 base, with 15 bases remaining between them. The CDR3 totals 15 residues. In germline, CDR1 is KGHSH, CDR2 LQKENI. The CDR3 nucleotides read TGTGCCAGCTCTCAAACGACAGGAACGAACACTGAAGCTTTCTTT. Protein sequence: CASSQTTGTNTEAFF.

The gene calls are TRBV29-1 and TRBJ2-5; D uncertain. There are 13 residues in the CDR3. Trimming took off 6 bases at V and 1 base at J, with 12 bases between the two ends. The germline gives CDR1 SQVTM, CDR2 ANQGSEA. CDR3 residues: CSVGFGPQETQYF. In DNA form, the CDR3 reads TGCAGCGTGGGCTTTGGCCCCCAAGAGACCCAGTACTTC.

This chain joins TRBV12-3 or TRBV12-4 and TRBJ1-6; D unresolved. The CDR3 spans 12 residues. V lost 7 bases to trimming and J lost 13 bases, with 14 bases between them. The DNA of the CDR3 is TGTGCCAGCACCTACGCCGTCACCCCCCTCCACTTT. Its protein product is CASTYAVTPLHF.